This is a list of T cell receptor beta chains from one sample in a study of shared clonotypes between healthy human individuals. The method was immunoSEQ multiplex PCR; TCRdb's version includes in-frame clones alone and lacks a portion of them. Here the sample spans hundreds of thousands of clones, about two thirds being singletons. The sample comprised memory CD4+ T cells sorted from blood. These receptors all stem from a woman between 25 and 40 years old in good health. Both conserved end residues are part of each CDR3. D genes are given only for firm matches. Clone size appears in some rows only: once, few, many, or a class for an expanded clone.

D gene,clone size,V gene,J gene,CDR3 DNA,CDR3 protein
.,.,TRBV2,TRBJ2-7,TGTGCCAGCAGTGAAATGGCAGGGATTAAGAACGAGCAGTACTTC,CASSEMAGIKNEQYF
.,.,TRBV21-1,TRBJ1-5,TGTGCCAGCAGCCGTCGGCAGGAGGCCCGATATAGCAATCAGCCCCAGCATTTT,CASSRRQEARYSNQPQHF
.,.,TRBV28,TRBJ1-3,TGTGCCAGCAGTGAGGTGAACTCTGGAAACACCATATATTTT,CASSEVNSGNTIYF
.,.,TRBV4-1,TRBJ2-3,TGCGCCAGCAGCCAACCGGGAGCAGATACGCAGTATTTT,CASSQPGADTQYF
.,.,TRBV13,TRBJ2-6,TGTGCCAGCAGCTTCTCTTCTGGGGCCAACGTCCTGACTTTC,CASSFSSGANVLTF
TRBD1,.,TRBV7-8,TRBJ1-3,TGTGCCAGCAGCCCCTGGACAGGGGTGGACTCTGGAAACACCATATATTTT,CASSPWTGVDSGNTIYF
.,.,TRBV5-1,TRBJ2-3,TGCGCCAGCAGCTTAGCCCCGGGCAGTATCACAGATACGCAGTATTTT,CASSLAPGSITDTQYF
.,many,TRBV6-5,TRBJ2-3,TGTGCCAGCAGATTCCGGGGAAACACAGATACGCAGTATTTT,CASRFRGNTDTQYF
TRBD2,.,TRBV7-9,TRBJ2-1,TGTGCCAGCAGCACCCCTCTCCGGAGACTAGCGCGCAATGAGCAGTTCTTC,CASSTPLRRLARNEQFF
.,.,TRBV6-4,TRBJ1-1,TGTGCCAGCAGTGCTAACATGAACACTGAAGCTTTCTTT,CASSANMNTEAFF
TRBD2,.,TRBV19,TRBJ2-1,TGTGCCAGTCGACCTAGCGGGAGAATCGACAATGAGCAGTTCTTC,CASRPSGRIDNEQFF
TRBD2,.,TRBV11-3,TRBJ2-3,TGTGCCAGCAGCCCGGGACTAGCGGGATTAGATACGCAGTATTTT,CASSPGLAGLDTQYF
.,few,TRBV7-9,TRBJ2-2,TGTGCCAGCAGCTTAAAGGGCGGGGGCACCACCGGGGAGCTGTTTTTT,CASSLKGGGTTGELFF
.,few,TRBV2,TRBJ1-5,TGTGCCAGCGGGTTGGAGCGGGGCCGTAATCAGCCCCAGCATTTT,CASGLERGRNQPQHF
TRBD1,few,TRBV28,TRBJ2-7,TGTGCCAGCGGGGGACAGCTGGGAGAGCAGTACTTC,CASGGQLGEQYF
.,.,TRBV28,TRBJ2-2,TGTGCCAGCAGGTCAGGGGTTACCGGGGAGCTGTTTTTT,CASRSGVTGELFF
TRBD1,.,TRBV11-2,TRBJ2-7,TGTGCCAGCAGCACAACCCGGGACAGCTACGAGCAGTACTTC,CASSTTRDSYEQYF
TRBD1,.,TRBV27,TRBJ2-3,TGTGCCAGCAGTTTAGAGGGACAGGGTGGCACAGATACGCAGTATTTT,CASSLEGQGGTDTQYF
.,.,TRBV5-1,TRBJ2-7,TGCGCCAGCAGTCATACTAGCTACGAGCAGTACTTC,CASSHTSYEQYF
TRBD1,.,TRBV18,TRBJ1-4,TGTGCCAGCTCGGGCCCGGGACAGAGCGAAAAACTGTTTTTT,CASSGPGQSEKLFF
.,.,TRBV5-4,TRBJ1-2,TGTGCCAGCAGCTTGGCCGTTGGGGGCAACTATGGCTACACCTTC,CASSLAVGGNYGYTF
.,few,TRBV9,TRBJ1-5,TGTGCCAGCAGCGGAACAGGAAATCAGCCCCAGCATTTT,CASSGTGNQPQHF
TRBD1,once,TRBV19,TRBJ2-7,TGTGCCAGTAAACGCCGGGACAGCTACGAGCAGTACTTC,CASKRRDSYEQYF
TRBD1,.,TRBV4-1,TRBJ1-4,TGCGCCAGCAGCGGGACAGCGGGTAATGAAAAACTGTTTTTT,CASSGTAGNEKLFF
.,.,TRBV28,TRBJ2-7,TGTGCCAGCCCCCCAACGGCGGTGTCCCTCTACGAGCAGTACTTC,CASPPTAVSLYEQYF
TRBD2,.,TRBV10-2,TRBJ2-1,TGCGCCAGCGCCGTCGGAGCGGGATCTCTGGATGAGCAGTTCTTC,CASAVGAGSLDEQFF
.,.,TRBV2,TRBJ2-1,TGTGCCAGCAATCTGGGCTTGGGGAATGAGCAGTTCTTC,CASNLGLGNEQFF
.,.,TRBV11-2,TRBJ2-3,TGTGCCAGCAGCTTAGGGGGCTTATTTGGGCTCCTAGATACGCAGTATTTT,CASSLGGLFGLLDTQYF
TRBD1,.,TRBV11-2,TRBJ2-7,TGTGCCAGCAGCTTAGGCCCAGGGGGCGAGCAGTACTTC,CASSLGPGGEQYF
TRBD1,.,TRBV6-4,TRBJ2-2,TGTGCCAGCAGCGAGGGACAGGGTCCCGGGGAGCTGTTTTTT,CASSEGQGPGELFF
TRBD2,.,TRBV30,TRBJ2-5,TGTGCCTGGAGTAAGGGACTAGCGGGAGTTGGGACCCAGTACTTC,CAWSKGLAGVGTQYF
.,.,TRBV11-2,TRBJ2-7,TGTGCCAGCAGCTTAATCAACGAGCAGTACTTC,CASSLINEQYF
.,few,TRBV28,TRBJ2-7,TGTGCCAGCAGTTTACGACGGGCTCTGCAGTACTTC,CASSLRRALQYF
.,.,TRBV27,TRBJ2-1,TGTGCCAGCAGTCCAACTATGAGCTCCTACAATGAGCAGTTCTTC,CASSPTMSSYNEQFF
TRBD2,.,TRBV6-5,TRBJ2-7,TGTGCCAGCAGTTGGACTAGCGGATCCTACGAGCAGTACTTC,CASSWTSGSYEQYF
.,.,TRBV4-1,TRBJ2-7,TGCGCCAGCAGCCATGCGGGACGACACTCCTACGAGCAGTACTTC,CASSHAGRHSYEQYF
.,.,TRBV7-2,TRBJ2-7,TGTGCCAGCAGCTTATATTTGGAAAACGAGCAGTACTTC,CASSLYLENEQYF
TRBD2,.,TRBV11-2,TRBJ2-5,TGTGCCAGCAGGCGGGGACTAGGGGCTGAGACCCAGTACTTC,CASRRGLGAETQYF
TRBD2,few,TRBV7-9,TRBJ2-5,TGTGCCAGCAGCTTTACCGGACTAGCGGGAGTACGGGAGACCCAGTACTTC,CASSFTGLAGVRETQYF
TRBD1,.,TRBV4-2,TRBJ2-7,TGTGCCAGCAGCCAAGATAGGGCGGGACAGGGTCGATTGTACTTC,CASSQDRAGQGRLYF
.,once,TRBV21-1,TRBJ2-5,TGTGCCAGCAGCAAATCGGGCGGGGAGACCCAGTACTTC,CASSKSGGETQYF
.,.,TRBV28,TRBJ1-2,TGTGCCAGCAGTTTCTTCGGCTATGGCTACACCTTC,CASSFFGYGYTF
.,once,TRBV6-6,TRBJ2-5,TGTGCCAGCAGTTACCTGCTTGGGCAAGAGACCCAGTACTTC,CASSYLLGQETQYF
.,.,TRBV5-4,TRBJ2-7,TGTGCCAGCAGCTATTTACAGGGTGGTTCCGAGCAGTACTTC,CASSYLQGGSEQYF
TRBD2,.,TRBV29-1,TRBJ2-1,TGCAGCGTTGTGGCGCTAGCGGGAAAGTGGACCTACAATGAGCAGTTCTTC,CSVVALAGKWTYNEQFF